A selection of T cell receptor beta chains follows, all from one sample in a study of the immune and genomic landscape of osteosarcoma. Assay used: immunoSEQ multiplex PCR; TCRdb lists only in-frame clones, some missing. There are about 4,600 clones in the sample; approximately 71% occur only once, and about 15% lies in the top ten. The sample consisted of osteosarcoma tumor tissue from the femur. The receptors shown here come from a human donor with osteosarcoma. The CDR3 runs from the conserved cysteine through the conserved F or W. A D gene is named only where the DNA matches it firmly. Some rows mark clone size as missing; the rest say once, few, many or name a class of expanded clone.

>TRBJ2-5|.|TRBV11-2|.
CASSLERVGETQYF
TGTGCCAGCAGCTTAGAAAGGGTTGGGGAGACCCAGTACTTC
>TRBJ2-1|.|TRBV7-9|TRBD2
CASSLEAGGPLGEQFF
TGTGCCAGCAGCTTAGAGGCGGGAGGGCCCCTCGGGGAGCAGTTCTTC
>TRBJ2-1|.|TRBV11-3|.
CASSLGSAGGEQFF
TGTGCCAGCAGCTTGGGTTCGGCGGGTGGAGAGCAGTTCTTC
>TRBJ1-5|few|TRBV27|.
CASSRAGGNQPQHF
TGTGCCAGCAGCCGGGCAGGGGGCAATCAGCCCCAGCATTTT
>TRBJ1-1|.|TRBV5-4|.
CASSFRSGATEAFF
TGTGCCAGCAGCTTTCGGTCAGGGGCCACTGAAGCTTTCTTT
>TRBJ2-7|.|TRBV10-1|.
CASSRRTATYEQYF
TGCGCCAGCAGTCGAAGGACAGCCACCTACGAGCAGTACTTC
>TRBJ2-2|.|TRBV4-1|.
CASSQDMIEANTGELFF
TGCGCCAGCAGCCAAGATATGATAGAGGCGAACACCGGGGAGCTGTTTTTT
>TRBJ2-4|.|TRBV27|.
CASGRADSLLAKNIQYF
TGTGCCAGCGGACGGGCAGACAGCCTCTTAGCCAAAAACATTCAGTACTTC
>TRBJ1-6|.|TRBV2|TRBD1
CASSEGTGLSPLHF
TGTGCCAGCAGTGAGGGGACAGGTTTATCGCCCCTCCACTTT
>TRBJ2-7|.|TRBV6-6|TRBD1
CASRVTGGFYEQYF
TGTGCCAGCAGGGTGACAGGGGGATTCTACGAGCAGTACTTC
>TRBJ2-1|.|TRBV12-2|.
CASRLVLNRVADNEQFF
TGTGCAAGTCGCTTAGTCCTGAACAGGGTAGCAGACAATGAGCAGTTCTTC
>TRBJ2-1|few|TRBV6-1|.
CASSEFLYNEQFF
TGTGCCAGCAGTGAATTTCTTTACAATGAGCAGTTCTTC
>TRBJ1-5|few|TRBV19|TRBD1
CASSIGTGAFNQPQHF
TGTGCCAGTAGTATAGGCACAGGGGCCTTCAATCAGCCCCAGCATTTT
>TRBJ2-7|few|TRBV7-9|TRBD2
CASSRQFGTSGETYEQYF
TGTGCCAGCAGCCGCCAGTTCGGGACTAGCGGGGAAACCTACGAGCAGTACTTC
>TRBJ1-1|.|TRBV7-9|.
CASSLSSQGEAFF
TGTGCCAGCAGCTTAAGCAGTCAGGGTGAAGCTTTCTTT
>TRBJ2-5|.|TRBV25-1|TRBD1
CASSELPRQGVEETQYF
TGTGCCAGCAGTGAATTACCCCGACAGGGGGTAGAGGAGACCCAGTACTTC
>TRBJ2-6|.|TRBV2|.
CASSDFGNSGANVLTF
TGTGCCAGCAGTGATTTTGGAAACTCTGGGGCCAACGTCCTGACTTTC
>TRBJ2-7|.|TRBV15|TRBD2
CATSRGDGTSGAYEQYF
TGTGCCACCAGCAGAGGTGACGGGACTAGCGGTGCCTACGAGCAGTACTTC
>TRBJ2-7|.|TRBV6-1|.
CASRVRAYEQYF
TGTGCCAGCCGGGTCCGAGCCTACGAGCAGTACTTC
>TRBJ2-7|.|TRBV2|TRBD1
CASRVQGIWVDEQYF
TGTGCCAGCAGGGTACAGGGGATCTGGGTGGACGAGCAGTACTTC
>TRBJ2-7|once|TRBV7-2|.
CASSLVGGPPDEQYF
TGTGCCAGCAGCCTGGTTGGGGGGCCCCCTGACGAGCAGTACTTC
>TRBJ1-2|.|TRBV4-2|TRBD1
CASSQDLTGGSYGYTF
TGTGCCAGCAGCCAAGATTTGACAGGGGGCAGCTATGGCTACACCTTC
>TRBJ1-2|.|TRBV9|.
CASSVVSGRNYGYTF
TGTGCCAGCAGCGTAGTATCAGGGAGGAACTATGGCTACACCTTC